The 5 T cell receptor beta chains listed next were all sequenced from one sample in a study of long-term antiretroviral therapy in people with HIV. They ran version v3.0 of the immunoSEQ assay at survey level. Clones were read by immunoSEQ multiplex PCR, and TCRdb kept only the in-frame ones, dropping some. The data contain tens of thousands of clones, 94% of them seen just once; the ten biggest clones take up roughly 2.5%. This material consisted of unsorted PBMCs, taken around 7.4 years after starting antiretroviral therapy. Source of these receptors: a man over 45 with HIV.

The chain employs TRBV27 and TRBJ1-1; perhaps TRBD1 as D (6 bases). Trimming stripped 4 bases from V and 4 bases from J, with 13 bases between. Looked up from germline, CDR1 is MNHEY and CDR2 is SMNVEV (reference sequence). The CDR3 has 14 residues. CDR3 sequence: CASSYLRGATEAFF. Written as DNA, the CDR3 is TGTGCCAGCAGTTATTTAAGGGGGGCCACTGAAGCTTTCTTT.

The CDR3 DNA is TGCAGCGTTGAAGCTTCGAGCGGTACTTCTGGCTACACCTTC. Translation gives CSVEASSGTSGYTF. The rearrangement uses TRBV29-1 and TRBJ1-2, with D hard to call. Germline V gene lookup returns CDR1 SQVTM and CDR2 ANQGSEA. Trimming took 1 base from V and 7 from J, leaving 16 bases between them. The CDR3 runs to 14 residues.

The chain has TRBV5-8 and TRBJ2-1, with 11 nucleotides matching TRBD1. The J segment lost 6 bases and the V segment lost 0 bases, leaving 8 bases of the junction unmatched. Germline V CDR1 and CDR2: SGHTS, YDEGEE. The CDR3 consists of 17 residues. Here the CDR3 DNA reads TGTGCCAGCAGCTTGGGACATGGGACAGGGGGTTTCAATGAGCAGTTCTTC. Encoded protein: CASSLGHGTGGFNEQFF.

The genes are TRBV6-6 and TRBJ1-2; D not resolved. Germline V gene sequence: CDR1 MNHNY, CDR2 SVGAGI (reference sequence). Trimming took off 2 bases at V and 0 bases at J, with 1 base between the two ends. The CDR3 is 12 amino acids. Here the CDR3 DNA reads TGTGCCAGCAGTTACGCTAACTATGGCTACACCTTC. Protein sequence: CASSYANYGYTF.

The V call is TRBV21-1, the J call TRBJ1-5; TRBD1, the table's D call, was not compared with the DNA. TRBV21-1 is labeled a pseudogene. This CDR3 is built from 14 residues. The CDR3, as DNA: TGTGCCAGCAGCAAAGGCAGGGAAGGGCAGCCCCAGCATTTT. It specifies CASSKGREGQPQHF.